The 23 T cell receptor beta chains presented below share a single source sample, sequenced in a study of T cell changes during pregnancy in multiple sclerosis. Only in-frame clones appear in the TCRdb table, and some are missing; sequencing was by immunoSEQ multiplex PCR. This table has around 56,000 clones, about 89% appearing once. The sequencing used peripheral blood, collected after pregnancy. These receptors were taken from a female donor with multiple sclerosis, enrolled in a pregnancy study.

This chain uses TRBV6-1 with TRBJ2-3; maybe TRBD1 (6 bases). V lost 2 bases to trimming and J lost 2 bases, with 14 bases between them. The V gene's germline CDR1 is MNHNS and CDR2 SASEGT. The CDR3 is 16 amino acids. The DNA for the CDR3 is TGTGCCAGCAGTGAATGGGACAAAGAAAACACAGATACGCAGTATTTT. Its translation is CASSEWDKENTDTQYF.

The CDR3 DNA sequence: TGCGCCAGCAGCTTGGGAGCAGGGAACTATGGCTACACCTTC. Its translation: CASSLGAGNYGYTF. The genes are TRBV5-1 and TRBJ1-2; a possible D gene is TRBD1 (5 bases). V lost 0 bases and J lost 2, with 8 bases in between. Germline V gene data show CDR1 as SGHRS and CDR2 as YFSETQ. CDR3 size: 14 residues.

J is TRBJ2-2 and V is TRBV27; D gene ambiguous. Trimming pared 0 bases from V and 6 bases from J, leaving 8 bases between. This CDR3 contains 14 residues. CDR1 and CDR2 (germline): MNHEY, SMNVEV (reference sequence). The DNA of the CDR3 is TGTGCCAGCAGTTTATCGTGGCAACCCGGGGAGCTGTTTTTT. Its translation: CASSLSWQPGELFF.

The chain combines TRBV5-1 with TRBJ2-3; TRBD1 is a possible D gene (6 bases). The CDR3 runs to 14 residues. Germline CDR1 reads SGHRS; CDR2 reads YFSETQ. V was cut by 4 bases and J by 2 bases, with 11 bases left in between. CDR3 nucleotide sequence: TGCGCCAGCAGCGTAGGACAGCCCACAGATACGCAGTATTTT. It is translated as CASSVGQPTDTQYF.

The chain recombines TRBV9 with TRBJ1-4; D is unresolved. The CDR3 length is 15 residues. V lost 4 bases and J 8 bases, leaving 18 bases between the germline ends. From germline, CDR1 is SGDLS and CDR2 YYNGEE. The CDR3, as DNA: TGTGCCAGCAGCCCCCGGCCTGGAGTTCAAGAAAAACTGTTTTTT. It specifies CASSPRPGVQEKLFF.

This rearrangement joins TRBV7-2 to TRBJ2-2, with TRBD1 identical over 7 bases. The junction had 4 bases not matched to a gene; V was cut back by 6 bases and J by 0 bases. The CDR3 totals 15 residues. Germline values: CDR1 SGHTA, CDR2 FQGNSA. In DNA, the CDR3 is TGTGCCAGCAGTTTACAGGGGACGAACACCGGGGAGCTGTTTTTT. It specifies CASSLQGTNTGELFF.

The V and J genes are TRBV15 and TRBJ1-4, with 7 bases lining up with TRBD1. V was pared by 8 bases and J by 0 bases, with 6 bases of the junction left unmatched. Germline V gene lookup returns CDR1 LNHNV and CDR2 YYDKDF (reference sequence). CDR3 length equals 15 residues. The CDR3 DNA sequence: TGTGCCACCGGAGGGACAGCGACAACTAATGAAAAACTGTTTTTT. This translates into CATGGTATTNEKLFF.

This chain links TRBV6-1 with TRBJ2-5, with 7 bases lining up with TRBD1. J gave up 5 bases and V 1 base, and 4 bases lay outside the gene matches. This CDR3 contains 14 residues. Germline-derived CDR1 and CDR2 are MNHNS and SASEGT. In nucleotides, the CDR3 is TGTGCCAGCAGTGAAGGAGGGGGCAGCGAGACCCAGTACTTC. Translation: CASSEGGGSETQYF.

The chain recombines TRBV6-1 with TRBJ2-7, with TRBD1 matching 11 bases. In germline, CDR1 is MNHNS, CDR2 SASEGT. The CDR3 is 14 residues long. J lost 3 bases, V lost 4 bases, and 2 bases had no gene match. The CDR3 bases are TGTGCCAGCAGTGGGGGACAGGGGGGCTACGAGCAGTACTTC. It is translated as CASSGGQGGYEQYF.

The chain carries TRBV5-1 and TRBJ1-2; D might be TRBD1 (6 bases). The germline V and J ends were trimmed by 4 bases and 4 bases, with 11 bases remaining between them. Germline-derived CDR1 and CDR2 are SGHRS and YFSETQ. The CDR3 runs 13 residues. CDR3 bases: TGCGCCAGCAGCCCTGGACAGCCCTATGGCTACACCTTC. Translating gives CASSPGQPYGYTF.

The V and J genes are TRBV6-5 and TRBJ2-5; tentatively, D is TRBD2 (6 bases). CDR3 length equals 15 residues. Deletions cut 0 bases from V and 3 bases from J, with 11 bases between. Germline CDR1 and CDR2: MNHEY and SVGAGI. In nucleotides, the CDR3 is TGTGCCAGCAGTTACTCTGCGGGAACAGAAGAGACCCAGTACTTC. Translated: CASSYSAGTEETQYF.

The rearrangement joins TRBV1 to TRBJ2-7; the listed D gene, TRBD1, was not tested against the DNA. TRBV1 is noted as a pseudogene. The CDR3 is made up of 15 amino acids. The CDR3 region is CTSSPPGGHSYEQYF. The DNA for the CDR3 is TGCACCAGCAGCCCCCCAGGGGGACACTCCTACGAGCAGTACTTC.

The rearrangement joins TRBV5-1 to TRBJ2-5; tentatively, D is TRBD2 (5 bases). Looked up from germline, CDR1 is SGHRS and CDR2 is YFSETQ. The CDR3 sequence is 14 residues long. V shed 2 bases and J shed 2 bases, with 10 bases lying between them. The CDR3: CASSFGNTQETQYF. CDR3 nucleotides: TGCGCCAGCAGCTTCGGGAATACTCAAGAGACCCAGTACTTC.

In its sample, this clone was seen a few times. The rearrangement uses TRBV2 and TRBJ1-6; tentatively, D is TRBD1 (6 bases). Germline V gives CDR1 SNHLY, CDR2 FYNNEI. V gave up 6 bases and J gave up 9 bases, with 9 bases separating them. There are 12 residues in the CDR3. Here the CDR3 DNA reads TGTGCCAGCAGAACAGGGCCTTCACCCCTCCACTTT. This gives the protein CASRTGPSPLHF.

V gene TRBV6-5 combines with J gene TRBJ2-1, with D possibly TRBD2 on 5 matching bases. The ends were cut back, 4 bases at V and 4 bases at J, with 17 bases in the middle. Germline V gives CDR1 MNHEY, CDR2 SVGAGI. This CDR3 comprises 16 residues. The CDR3 bases are TGTGCCAGCAGTTTTTTCCGCGGGCCAAATTACAATGAGCAGTTCTTC. Translation: CASSFFRGPNYNEQFF.

The chain recombines TRBV10-3 with TRBJ1-2; 7 positions match TRBD1. Trimming at V came to 2 bases and at J to 4 bases, leaving 4 bases not matched to a gene. CDR3 length equals 14 residues. Germline CDR1 ENHRY, CDR2 SYGVKD. This chain's CDR3 is CAISENRGGYGYTF. The CDR3 bases are TGTGCCATCAGTGAGAACAGGGGAGGCTATGGCTACACCTTC.

By sample share, this clone is medium-sized. The rearrangement links TRBV7-9 to TRBJ2-5, with 9 bases aligning to TRBD2. Germline trimming cut 4 bases from V and 0 bases from J; bases unmatched to any gene: 9. CDR3 length equals 17 residues. Germline V gene sequence: CDR1 SEHNR, CDR2 FQNEAQ (reference sequence). CDR3 sequence reads: CASSSGVAGEYQETQYF. DNA of the CDR3: TGTGCCAGCAGCTCCGGGGTAGCGGGGGAGTACCAAGAGACCCAGTACTTC.

This chain uses TRBV6-6 with TRBJ1-2; a possible D gene is TRBD1 (5 bases). The CDR3 is made up of 15 amino acids. Trimming shortened V by 2 bases and J by 4 bases, and 14 bases separated the two germline ends. Germline assignment: CDR1 MNHNY and CDR2 SVGAGI (reference sequence). CDR3 loop: CASSYVGQNPYGYTF. CDR3 nucleotide sequence: TGTGCCAGCAGTTACGTCGGACAAAATCCCTATGGCTACACCTTC.

For the CDR3, the DNA is TGTGCCAGCAGCCCCGGCACTAGCGGGGGCTTGACGGAGACCCAGTACTTC. This encodes CASSPGTSGGLTETQYF. This sequence joins TRBV11-2 and TRBJ2-5, with 11 bases matching TRBD2. This CDR3 region has 17 residues. Germline CDR1 reads SGHAT; CDR2 reads FQNNGV. V gave up 5 bases and J gave up 5 bases; unmatched junction bases: 13.

V is TRBV9 and J is TRBJ2-3; perhaps TRBD2 as D (5 bases). The CDR3 sequence is 12 residues long. The germline CDR1 and CDR2 sequences are SGDLS and YYNGEE. The ends were cut back, 7 bases at V and 2 bases at J, with 8 bases in the middle. CDR3 loop: CASGSYTDTQYF. The CDR3 nucleotides read TGTGCCAGCGGGAGCTACACAGATACGCAGTATTTT.

The CDR3 region is CSVEEGRQEEQYF. The CDR3 region has the DNA TGCAGCGTTGAAGAGGGGAGACAGGAAGAGCAGTACTTC. V usage is TRBV29-1 and J usage is TRBJ2-7; the D gene is possibly TRBD1 (6 bases). The CDR3 has 13 amino acids. Per germline, CDR1 SQVTM and CDR2 ANQGSEA. V lost 0 bases and J lost 7, with 13 bases in between.

Of note for this clone: A read error may account for a junction end that differs from germline. V usage is TRBV28 and J usage is TRBJ1-2; tentatively, D is TRBD1 (5 bases). The CDR3 covers 11 residues. Germline V gene data show CDR1 as MDHEN and CDR2 as SYDVKM. The CDR3: CASSFTEGASF. The CDR3 nucleotides read TGTGCCAGCAGTTTCACGGAAGGGGCCAGCTTC.

The V and J genes are TRBV7-3 and TRBJ2-3; the match to TRBD2 covers 9 bases. The CDR3 runs 17 residues. The germline V gene has CDR1 SGHTA and CDR2 FQGTGA. Trimming removed 1 base from V and 1 base from J; junction bases left unmatched: 6. The CDR3 loop reads CASSLRSQRGGTDTQYF. The CDR3 coding sequence is TGTGCCAGCAGCTTAAGGTCACAGCGGGGGGGCACAGATACGCAGTATTTT.